Below, 23 T cell receptor beta chains from the same sample are listed, as sequenced in a study of T cell repertoires in cytomegalovirus infection. Each CDR3 protein is one row after TCRdb ran MiXCR on the reads. This table has more than 150,000 distinct CDR3 sequences, approximately 19% appearing once. Material: PBMCs. The source of these receptors is a human donor in good health (CMV status not recorded). Some clones in this sample may be carry-over from other donors' samples.

The V and J genes are TRBV5-4 and TRBJ1-1; 10 nucleotides match TRBD1. The V gene's germline CDR1 is SGHNT and CDR2 YYREEE (reference sequence). The CDR3 runs to 16 residues. The V gene end was trimmed by 4 bases and the J gene end by 4 bases; junction bases not matched to a gene: 10. The CDR3 DNA sequence: TGTGCCAGCAGCGGGGGGGACAGGGGAACGGGCACTGAAGCTTTCTTT. Residues: CASSGGDRGTGTEAFF.

The V and J genes are TRBV7-2 and TRBJ1-1, with unresolved D. The CDR3 is 15 amino acids. The ends were cut back, 1 base at V and 1 base at J, with 10 bases in the middle. Germline CDR1 is SGHTA and CDR2 is FQGNSA. CDR3: CASSLVPGGNTEAFF. The CDR3 DNA reads as TGTGCCAGCAGCTTAGTGCCGGGCGGGAACACTGAAGCTTTCTTT.

This clonotype was picked up many times. The gene calls are TRBV7-9 and TRBJ2-1; D perhaps matches TRBD2 (7 bases). Trimming cost V 2 bases and J 1 base, with 12 bases left between them. Looked up from germline, CDR1 is SEHNR and CDR2 is FQNEAQ (reference sequence). CDR3 length: 16 amino acids. As DNA, the CDR3 is TGTGCCAGCAGCTTAAGTGGGGGGGCATCCTACAATGAGCAGTTCTTC. Amino acids: CASSLSGGASYNEQFF. The full variable domain, in which reference TRBV7-9 and TRBJ2-1 provide the parts outside the CDR3, is DTGVSQNPRHKITKRGQNVTFRCDPISEHNRLYWYRQTLGQGPEFLTYFQNEAQLEKSRLLSDRFSAERPKGSFSTLEIQRTEQGDSAMYLCASSLSGGASYNEQFFGPGTRLTVL.

The chain has TRBV5-4 and TRBJ1-6; D ambiguous. V gave up 0 bases and J gave up 6 bases, with 7 bases separating them. Per the germline V gene, CDR1 is SGHNT and CDR2 is YYREEE (reference sequence). This CDR3 is built from 14 residues. CDR3 protein: CASSLERLNSPLHF. In DNA form, the CDR3 reads TGTGCCAGCAGCTTGGAACGGCTTAATTCACCCCTCCACTTT.

J is TRBJ1-5 and V is TRBV19, with D hard to call. V was shortened by 3 bases and J by 0 bases, with 15 bases between the two germline ends. Germline V gene sequence: CDR1 LNHDA, CDR2 SQIVND (reference sequence). The CDR3 is made up of 17 amino acids. The CDR3 spells CASSMGRTSASNQPQHF. CDR3 bases: TGTGCCAGTAGTATGGGCAGAACTTCTGCTAGCAATCAGCCCCAGCATTTT.

This clonotype has a handful of counts. This rearrangement joins TRBV7-2 to TRBJ2-7, with 7 nucleotides matching TRBD1. The CDR3 contains 11 residues. Looked up from germline, CDR1 is SGHTA and CDR2 is FQGNSA. Unmatched junction bases numbered 2, after V lost 8 bases and J lost 4 bases. The CDR3 DNA reads as TGTGCCAGCGGACAGGCGTACGAGCAGTACTTC. It translates to CASGQAYEQYF.

The table lists this clonotype with many counts. This sequence joins TRBV6-1 and TRBJ1-1; the D is unclear. CDR1 and CDR2 from the germline V gene are MNHNS and SASEGT. The germline V and J ends were trimmed by 3 bases and 0 bases, with 8 bases remaining between them. This CDR3 is built from 14 residues. As DNA, the CDR3 is TGTGCCAGCAGTGATATATGGGTGAACACTGAAGCTTTCTTT. This encodes CASSDIWVNTEAFF.

The gene calls are TRBV6-2 or TRBV6-3 and TRBJ1-5, with 10 bases that match TRBD1. After removal of 0 bases from V and 2 bases from J, the junction contained 7 bases not matched to a gene. The CDR3 covers 18 residues. Germline V lookup: CDR1 MNHEY, CDR2 SVGEGT. The CDR3 DNA is TGTGCCAGCAGTTACTCGAGGGACAGGGGTTATCGCAATCAGCCCCAGCATTTT. Translated, it gives CASSYSRDRGYRNQPQHF.

The table lists this clonotype with a few counts. The CDR3 sequence: CAILQGNYGYTF. In DNA form, the CDR3 reads TGTGCCATCCTACAGGGGAACTATGGCTACACCTTC. V gene TRBV28 combines with J gene TRBJ1-2, with TRBD1 matching 7 bases. Germline V gives CDR1 MDHEN, CDR2 SYDVKM. CDR3 length equals 12 residues. V trimming: 10 bases; J trimming: 2 bases; junction bases outside the gene matches: 4.

The CDR3 DNA follows: TGTGCCAGCAGCCGACCTAATTCCGACAGGGGGAGGTACAATGAGCAGTTCTTC. Residues: CASSRPNSDRGRYNEQFF. The chain uses TRBV7-9 and TRBJ2-1, with 9 bases identical to TRBD1. CDR3 length: 18 residues. Germline-derived CDR1 and CDR2 are SEHNR and FQNEAQ (reference sequence). V lost 5 bases, J lost 4 bases, and 15 bases stayed unmatched.

The chain recombines TRBV9 with TRBJ1-2; TRBD1 might be the D (6 bases). The V end was cut by 3 bases, the J end by 11 bases, with 20 bases between. This CDR3 is 14 amino acids long. Germline V gives CDR1 SGDLS, CDR2 YYNGEE. In DNA, the CDR3 is TGTGCCAGCAGCGACCGGGGGACACCGGGGGGATACACCTTC. Translating it yields CASSDRGTPGGYTF.

The chain couples TRBV7-3 to TRBJ2-3; a possible D gene is TRBD2 (6 bases). This CDR3 is built from 16 residues. In germline, CDR1 is SGHTA, CDR2 FQGTGA. Trimming removed 6 bases from V and 1 base from J, with 17 bases in between. CDR3 sequence reads: CASSNSETSRTDTQYF. The CDR3 coding sequence is TGTGCCAGCAGTAATAGCGAGACTAGTCGCACAGATACGCAGTATTTT.

In this sample, this clonotype turned up a few times. The rearrangement links TRBV7-9 to TRBJ2-3; perhaps TRBD1 as D (5 bases). V shed 5 bases and J shed 6 bases, with 9 bases lying between them. Looked up from germline, CDR1 is SEHNR and CDR2 is FQNEAQ (reference sequence). The length of the CDR3 is 12 residues. CDR3 loop: CASSPKGDTQYF. The CDR3 DNA reads as TGTGCCAGCAGCCCGAAGGGGGATACGCAGTATTTT.

The V and J genes are TRBV2 and TRBJ2-3; 8 bases are shared with TRBD2. The CDR3 has 14 residues. The junction had 6 bases not matched to a gene; V was cut back by 5 bases and J by 5 bases. Germline V gene sequence: CDR1 SNHLY, CDR2 FYNNEI. The CDR3 coding sequence is TGTGCCAGCAGTTCGGGGGGGCCCCAAGATACGCAGTATTTT. Protein sequence: CASSSGGPQDTQYF.

This rearrangement joins TRBV20-1 to TRBJ1-1; D is unresolved. The CDR3 has 14 residues. Germline lookup yields CDR1 DFQATT and CDR2 SNEGSKA (reference sequence). The germline V and J ends were trimmed by 0 bases and 2 bases, with 10 bases remaining between them. CDR3 sequence: CSARERAINTEAFF. CDR3 nucleotides: TGCAGTGCTAGAGAAAGGGCAATTAACACTGAAGCTTTCTTT.

In this sample, this clonotype turned up once. The chain recombines TRBV20-1 with TRBJ1-2; perhaps TRBD1 as D (5 bases). V gave up 3 bases and J gave up 6 bases, with 11 bases separating them. Germline values: CDR1 DFQATT, CDR2 SNEGSKA (reference sequence). This CDR3 has 12 amino acids. DNA for the CDR3: TGCAGTGCTAGTCTGGGGGTGGATGGCTACACCTTC. This sequence encodes CSASLGVDGYTF.

This sequence joins TRBV11-2 and TRBJ2-7, with 12 bases lining up with TRBD2. CDR1 and CDR2 (germline): SGHAT, FQNNGV. The CDR3 runs to 15 residues. V lost 3 bases and J lost 2; bases outside the gene matches: 2. CDR3 loop: CASSFRTSGAYEQYF. Written as DNA, the CDR3 is TGTGCCAGCAGCTTTCGGACTAGCGGGGCCTACGAGCAGTACTTC.

The J gene is TRBJ1-2, the V gene TRBV3-1; D is perhaps TRBD1 (5 bases). Germline loops: CDR1 LGHDT, CDR2 YNNKEL (reference sequence). This CDR3 region has 13 residues. V was cut by 4 bases and J by 3 bases, with 9 bases left in between. The CDR3 DNA reads as TGTGCCAGCAGCCCGGGACCGGACTATGGCTACACCTTC. Its protein is CASSPGPDYGYTF.

This clonotype was seen a handful of times. V gene TRBV7-2 combines with J gene TRBJ2-1; TRBD1 matches 7 bases. Germline loops: CDR1 SGHTA, CDR2 FQGNSA. This CDR3 is built from 13 residues. J was trimmed by 16 bases and V by 5 bases; bases with no gene match: 14. This CDR3 reads CASSLSLRGRHFF. The CDR3 region has the DNA TGTGCCAGCAGCCTAAGCTTGAGGGGGCGCCATTTCTTC.

The chain links TRBV28 to TRBJ2-1; TRBD2 aligns across 12 bases. This CDR3 contains 18 residues. The junction had 8 bases not matched to a gene; V was cut back by 3 bases and J by 2 bases. CDR1 and CDR2 from the germline V gene are MDHEN and SYDVKM. The chain's CDR3 is CASSLDPGTSGPYNEQFF. For the CDR3, the DNA is TGTGCCAGCAGTTTGGACCCCGGGACTAGCGGGCCCTACAATGAGCAGTTCTTC.

The rearrangement links TRBV28 to TRBJ2-2; D is unresolved. The CDR3 runs 12 residues. Per germline, CDR1 MDHEN and CDR2 SYDVKM. Trimming cost V 6 bases and J 7 bases, with 9 bases left between them. CDR3 coding DNA: TGTGCCAGCAGCTCCTTAGACGGGGAGCTGTTTTTT. Encoded protein: CASSSLDGELFF.

The CDR3: CASTILLSGTSGTMGELFF. CDR3 in DNA: TGTGCCAGCACCATATTGTTGTCCGGGACTAGCGGGACTATGGGGGAGCTGTTTTTT. This chain joins TRBV6-5 and TRBJ2-2; 13 nucleotides line up with TRBD2. The V gene's germline CDR1 is MNHEY and CDR2 SVGAGI. After removal of 7 bases from V and 8 bases from J, the junction contained 19 bases not matched to a gene. The CDR3 contains 19 residues.

In its sample, this clonotype was seen many times. The chain carries TRBV28 and TRBJ2-5, with D possibly matching TRBD2 (6 bases). CDR3 length: 14 residues. V was clipped by 6 bases and J by 1 base, with 12 bases between them. Germline V CDR1 and CDR2: MDHEN, SYDVKM. The CDR3 reads CASRGGGSQETQYF. The CDR3 nucleotides are TGTGCCAGCAGGGGAGGTGGTTCCCAAGAGACCCAGTACTTC.